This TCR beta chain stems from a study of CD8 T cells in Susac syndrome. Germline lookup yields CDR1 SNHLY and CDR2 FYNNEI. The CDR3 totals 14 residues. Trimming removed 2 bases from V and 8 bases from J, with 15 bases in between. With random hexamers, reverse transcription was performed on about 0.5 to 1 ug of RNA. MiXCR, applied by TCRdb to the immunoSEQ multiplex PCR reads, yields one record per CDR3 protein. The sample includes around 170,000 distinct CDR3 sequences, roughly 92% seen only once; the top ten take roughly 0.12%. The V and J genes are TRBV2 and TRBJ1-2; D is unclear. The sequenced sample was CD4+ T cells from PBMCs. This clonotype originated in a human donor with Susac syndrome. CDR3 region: CASSEFVRPWGYTF. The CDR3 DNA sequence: TGTGCCAGCAGTGAATTCGTCCGCCCCTGGGGCTACACCTTC.